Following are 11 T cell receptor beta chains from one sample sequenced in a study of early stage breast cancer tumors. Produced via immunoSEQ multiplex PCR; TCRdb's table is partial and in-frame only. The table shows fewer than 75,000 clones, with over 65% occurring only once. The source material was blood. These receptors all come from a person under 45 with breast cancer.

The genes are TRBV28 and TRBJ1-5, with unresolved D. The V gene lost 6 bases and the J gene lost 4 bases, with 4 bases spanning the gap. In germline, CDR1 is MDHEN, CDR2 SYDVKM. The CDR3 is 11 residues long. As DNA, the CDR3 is TGTGCCAGCAGCCGGAATCAGCCCCAGCATTTT. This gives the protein CASSRNQPQHF.

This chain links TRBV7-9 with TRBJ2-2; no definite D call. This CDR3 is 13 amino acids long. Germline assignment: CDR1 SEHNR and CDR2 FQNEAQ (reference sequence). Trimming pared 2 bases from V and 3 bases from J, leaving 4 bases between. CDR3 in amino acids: CASSLFDTGELFF. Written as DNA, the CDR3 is TGTGCCAGCAGCTTATTCGACACCGGGGAGCTGTTTTTT.

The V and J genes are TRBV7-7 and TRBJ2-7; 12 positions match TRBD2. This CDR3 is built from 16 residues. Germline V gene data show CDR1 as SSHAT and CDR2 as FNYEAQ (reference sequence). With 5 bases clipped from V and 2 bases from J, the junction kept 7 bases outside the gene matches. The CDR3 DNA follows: TGTGCCAGCAGCACCCCGACTAGCGGGAGAACCTACGAGCAGTACTTC. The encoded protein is CASSTPTSGRTYEQYF. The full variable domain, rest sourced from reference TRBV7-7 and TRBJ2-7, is GAGVSQSPRYKVTKRGQDVTLRCDPISSHATLYWYQQALGQGPEFLTYFNYEAQPDKSGLPSDRFSAERPEGSISTLTIQRTEQRDSAMYRCASSTPTSGRTYEQYFGPGTRLTVT.

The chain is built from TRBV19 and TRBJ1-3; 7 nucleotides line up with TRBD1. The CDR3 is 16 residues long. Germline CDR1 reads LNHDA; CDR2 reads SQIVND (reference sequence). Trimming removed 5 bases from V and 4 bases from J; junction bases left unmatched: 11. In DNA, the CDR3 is TGTGCCAGTAGTCCGAGCCGTGACAGGGCGGGAAACACCATATATTTT. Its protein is CASSPSRDRAGNTIYF.

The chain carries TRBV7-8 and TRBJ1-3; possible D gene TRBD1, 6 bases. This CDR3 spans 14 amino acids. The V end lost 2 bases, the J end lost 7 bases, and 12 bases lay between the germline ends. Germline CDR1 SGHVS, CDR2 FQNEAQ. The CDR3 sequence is CASSLSGGTNTIYF. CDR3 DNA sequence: TGTGCCAGCAGCTTAAGCGGGGGCACCAACACCATATATTTT.

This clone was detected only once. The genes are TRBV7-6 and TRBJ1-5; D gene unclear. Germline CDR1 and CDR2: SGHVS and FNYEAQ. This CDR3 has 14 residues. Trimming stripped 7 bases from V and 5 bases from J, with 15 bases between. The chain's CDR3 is CASKSPAQDQPQHF. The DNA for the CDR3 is TGTGCCAGCAAATCCCCAGCCCAGGATCAGCCCCAGCATTTT.

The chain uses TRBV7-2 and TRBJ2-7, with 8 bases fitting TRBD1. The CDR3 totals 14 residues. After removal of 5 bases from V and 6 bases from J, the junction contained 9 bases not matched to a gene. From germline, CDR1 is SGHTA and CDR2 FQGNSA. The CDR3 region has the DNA TGTGCCAGCAGCCTAAGGACAGGGAGCGCCGAGCAGTACTTC. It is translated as CASSLRTGSAEQYF.

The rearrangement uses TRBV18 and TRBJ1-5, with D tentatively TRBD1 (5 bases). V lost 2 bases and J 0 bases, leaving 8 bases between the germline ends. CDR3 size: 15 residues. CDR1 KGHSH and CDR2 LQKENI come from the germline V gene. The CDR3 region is CASSPKQVSNQPQHF. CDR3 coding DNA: TGTGCCAGCTCACCAAAACAGGTTAGCAATCAGCCCCAGCATTTT.

The CDR3 sequence is CASSIQGDNQPQHF. CDR3 DNA: TGTGCCAGTAGTATTCAAGGCGACAATCAGCCCCAGCATTTT. The J gene is TRBJ1-5, the V gene TRBV19, with D hard to call. The CDR3 consists of 14 residues. The V gene's germline CDR1 is LNHDA and CDR2 SQIVND (reference sequence). V lost 3 bases to trimming and J lost 3 bases, with 9 bases between them.

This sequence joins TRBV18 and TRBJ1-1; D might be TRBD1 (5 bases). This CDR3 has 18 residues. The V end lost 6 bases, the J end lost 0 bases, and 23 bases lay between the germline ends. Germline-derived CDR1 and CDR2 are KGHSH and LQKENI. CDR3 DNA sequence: TGTGCCAGCTCCCCGGTGAGGGGAGTGTCCCCTATGAACACTGAAGCTTTCTTT. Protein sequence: CASSPVRGVSPMNTEAFF.

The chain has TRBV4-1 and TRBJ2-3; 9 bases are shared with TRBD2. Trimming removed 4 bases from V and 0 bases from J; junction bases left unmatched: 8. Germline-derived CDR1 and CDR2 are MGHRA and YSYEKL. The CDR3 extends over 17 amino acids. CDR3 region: CASSPSQREVSTDTQYF. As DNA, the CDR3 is TGCGCCAGCAGCCCCTCTCAGCGGGAGGTCAGCACAGATACGCAGTATTTT.